This is a list of T cell receptor beta chains from one sample in a study of blood T cell repertoires in COVID-19. TCRdb's table, derived via immunoSEQ multiplex PCR, lists solely in-frame clones and lacks some. The sample lists around 150,000 clones, roughly 90% occurring once. Sequencing was performed on peripheral blood. The receptors were sampled from a man aged 30 to 39 with COVID-19, enrolled during active disease. CDR3s include the opening cysteine and the closing phenylalanine or tryptophan.

CDR3	length	V	J
CASSVSTGSWDYGYTF	16	TRBV9	TRBJ1-2
CASSQVGQRYYEQYF	15	TRBV14	TRBJ2-7
CASSFIGGYYEQYF	14	TRBV27	TRBJ2-7
CASSLVVSGRTGELFF	16	TRBV11-3	TRBJ2-2
CASSLIQRETEAFF	14	TRBV5-4	TRBJ1-1
CASSGVSEAGELFF	14	TRBV9	TRBJ2-2
CAARLKGTGELFF	13	TRBV12-3/TRBV12-4	TRBJ2-2
CASRLTSGSFYEQYF	15	TRBV7-2	TRBJ2-7
CASSVTEGPYEQYF	14	TRBV9	TRBJ2-7
CASSLFRNTEAFF	13	TRBV5-1	TRBJ1-1
CASSHFGDTQYF	12	TRBV3-1/TRBV3-2	TRBJ2-3
CARSLGRAEETQYF	14	TRBV5-3	TRBJ2-5
CSVELRQGAKEQYF	14	TRBV29-1	TRBJ2-7
CASREGQGGSEQYF	14	TRBV27	TRBJ2-7
CASSPGQGGVDTEAFF	16	TRBV5-1	TRBJ1-1